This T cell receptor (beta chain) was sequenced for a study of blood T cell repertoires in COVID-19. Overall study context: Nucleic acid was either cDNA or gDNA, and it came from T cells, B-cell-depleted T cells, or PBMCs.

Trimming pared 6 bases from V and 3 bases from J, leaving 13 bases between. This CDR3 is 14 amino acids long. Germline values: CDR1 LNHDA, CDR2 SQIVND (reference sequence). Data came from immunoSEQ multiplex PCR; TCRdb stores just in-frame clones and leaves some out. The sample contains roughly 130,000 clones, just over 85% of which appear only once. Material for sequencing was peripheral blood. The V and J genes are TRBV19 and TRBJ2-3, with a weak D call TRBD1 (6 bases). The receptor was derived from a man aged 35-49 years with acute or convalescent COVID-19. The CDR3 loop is CASRKGGSTDTQYF. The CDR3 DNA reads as TGTGCCAGTAGAAAAGGGGGATCGACAGATACGCAGTATTTT.